Presented here are 22 T cell receptor beta chains from one specimen sequenced in a study of blood T cell repertoires in COVID-19. Clones were read by immunoSEQ multiplex PCR, and TCRdb kept only the in-frame ones, dropping some. Among about 220,000 clones listed, around 75% were seen once. Sample: peripheral blood. The receptors originated from a human donor in a cohort sampled during active COVID-19.

J is TRBJ1-6 and V is TRBV7-2; possible D gene TRBD1, 6 bases. CDR3 length equals 16 residues. Germline-derived CDR1 and CDR2 are SGHTA and FQGNSA. Trimming cost V 1 base and J 7 bases, with 14 bases left between them. The CDR3 region has the DNA TGTGCCAGCAGCTTAGGACGGGGAGGGGGAAATTCACCCCTCCACTTT. Its protein is CASSLGRGGGNSPLHF.

This chain links TRBV27 with TRBJ2-3; the match to TRBD2 covers 8 bases. Per the germline V gene, CDR1 is MNHEY and CDR2 is SMNVEV (reference sequence). The CDR3 has 15 amino acids. Trimming cost V 8 bases and J 3 bases; bases outside gene matches: 10. CDR3 coding DNA: TGTGCCAGCTGTGTAGCGGGATGCAGAACAGATACGCAGTATTTT. Protein product: CASCVAGCRTDTQYF.

This clone was detected only a few times. The CDR3 here is CASSGTKGQGMYEQYF. The CDR3 DNA reads TGTGCCAGCAGCGGAACAAAGGGACAGGGGATGTACGAGCAGTACTTC. J is TRBJ2-7 and V is TRBV7-9, with 10 bases fitting TRBD1. The V gene's germline CDR1 is SEHNR and CDR2 FQNEAQ (reference sequence). The V gene end was trimmed by 5 bases and the J gene end by 4 bases; junction bases not matched to a gene: 11. This CDR3 has 16 residues.

The V gene is TRBV5-1, the J gene TRBJ2-7; 10 bases map to TRBD2. With V trimmed by 2 bases and J by 2 bases, 7 bases remained unmatched. Germline CDR1 and CDR2: SGHRS and YFSETQ. CDR3 length: 16 residues. Here the CDR3 DNA reads TGCGCCAGCAGCTTACGCTCTAGCGGGAGTGCCTACGAGCAGTACTTC. This translates into CASSLRSSGSAYEQYF.

This clone appeared a few times. Additional DNA sequences in this sample encode the identical CDR3. J is TRBJ2-2 and V is TRBV19; 10 bases are shared with TRBD1. Germline loops: CDR1 LNHDA, CDR2 SQIVND (reference sequence). The CDR3 contains 15 residues. The V segment lost 4 bases and the J segment 3 bases; nucleotides outside the gene matches: 2. The CDR3 spells CASSRQGADTGELFF. DNA for the CDR3: TGTGCCAGTAGTAGACAGGGGGCTGACACCGGGGAGCTGTTTTTT.

The chain has TRBV6-1 and TRBJ2-6, with D possibly matching TRBD2 (5 bases). V dropped 2 bases and J dropped 0 bases, with 5 bases sitting between them. The germline CDR1 and CDR2 sequences are MNHNS and SASEGT. The CDR3 sequence is 15 residues long. The chain's CDR3 is CASSESGSGANVLTF. DNA for the CDR3: TGTGCCAGCAGTGAAAGCGGCTCTGGGGCCAACGTCCTGACTTTC.

A single count supports this clone. The V call is TRBV11-1, the J call TRBJ1-2; 9 bases line up with TRBD1. CDR1 and CDR2 (germline): SGHAT, FQDESV (reference sequence). CDR3 length: 15 residues. V was clipped by 4 bases and J by 4 bases; unmatched bases: 7. This CDR3 is CASSSTGGRGYGYTF. The CDR3 DNA reads as TGTGCCAGCAGCTCTACAGGGGGCAGGGGCTATGGCTACACCTTC.

This chain joins TRBV6-5 and TRBJ2-7; 9 bases are shared with TRBD1. There are 15 residues in the CDR3. V lost 4 bases and J lost 3; bases outside the gene matches: 7. The germline gives CDR1 MNHEY, CDR2 SVGAGI. CDR3 coding DNA: TGTGCCAGCAGTTTCCCGGGACAGGGAGTCTACGAGCAGTACTTC. Translated: CASSFPGQGVYEQYF.

V is TRBV6-2 or TRBV6-3 and J is TRBJ2-4; tentative D call: TRBD1 (5 bases). Germline V gene data show CDR1 as MNHEY and CDR2 as SVGEGT. The CDR3 sequence is 20 residues long. The V gene lost 2 bases and the J gene lost 0 bases, with 23 bases spanning the gap. The CDR3 nucleotides read TGTGCCAGCAGTTACGCAGGGAAGAAAAAAGGTGAACTAGCCAAAAACATTCAGTACTTC. It encodes CASSYAGKKKGELAKNIQYF.

This chain connects TRBV5-1 to TRBJ2-7; 11 positions agree with TRBD1. V lost 2 bases, J lost 5 bases, and 6 bases stayed unmatched. Germline assignment: CDR1 SGHRS and CDR2 YFSETQ. This CDR3 comprises 15 residues. DNA of the CDR3: TGCGCCAGCAGCTTAGGGACAGGGGGATCCCACGAGCAGTACTTC. It specifies CASSLGTGGSHEQYF.

This clone was seen only a few times. The chain combines TRBV28 with TRBJ1-5, with D uncertain. This CDR3 spans 13 amino acids. From germline, CDR1 is MDHEN and CDR2 SYDVKM. V was cut by 8 bases and J by 0 bases, with 8 bases left in between. In nucleotides, the CDR3 is TGTGCCAGCCTCTCCCGTAGCAATCAGCCCCAGCATTTT. The encoded protein is CASLSRSNQPQHF.

The DNA of the CDR3 is TGCAGCGTTGAAGATCTGGCAGGGGGGTCCTACGAGCAGTACTTC. Translating gives CSVEDLAGGSYEQYF. The chain joins TRBV29-1 to TRBJ2-7; possibly TRBD1 for D (7 bases). This CDR3 has 15 amino acids. V lost 0 bases, J lost 1 base, and 13 bases lay in between. Germline V gene data show CDR1 as SQVTM and CDR2 as ANQGSEA.

This rearrangement joins TRBV6-6 to TRBJ2-7, with 12 positions matching TRBD1. This CDR3 contains 15 residues. V dropped 5 bases and J dropped 4; count of bases not matched to a gene: 6. The germline gives CDR1 MNHNY, CDR2 SVGAGI (reference sequence). The CDR3 spells CASSPRDRGQYEQYF. CDR3 bases: TGTGCCAGCAGTCCCCGGGACAGGGGGCAATACGAGCAGTACTTC.

This clone was counted a few times. The chain employs TRBV28 and TRBJ1-1; D may be TRBD1 (5 bases). The CDR3 is 9 residues long. CDR1 and CDR2 (germline): MDHEN, SYDVKM. V lost 6 bases, J lost 14 bases, and 10 bases lay in between. CDR3 DNA sequence: TGTGCCAGCAGGGCGACAGCCTTCTTT. Its protein product is CASRATAFF.

The rearrangement joins TRBV7-8 to TRBJ2-4; possible D gene TRBD2, 6 bases. V shed 3 bases and J shed 4 bases, with 16 bases lying between them. This CDR3 is built from 16 residues. CDR1 is SGHVS and CDR2 is FQNEAQ in the germline V gene. In DNA form, the CDR3 reads TGTGCCAGCAGCTTTGACCTCGGGACTTCTAAAAACATTCAGTACTTC. Protein sequence: CASSFDLGTSKNIQYF.

CDR3 DNA: TGTGCCTGGAAACGGGGGGGCTCCTACGAGCAGTACTTC. As protein: CAWKRGGSYEQYF. This chain joins TRBV30 and TRBJ2-7, with 8 bases lining up with TRBD2. Germline CDR1 and CDR2: GTSNPN and SVGIG (reference sequence). After removal of 4 bases from V and 0 bases from J, the junction contained 2 bases not matched to a gene. The CDR3 is 13 residues long.

J is TRBJ1-5 and V is TRBV28; 11 bases agree with TRBD1. With V trimmed by 5 bases and J by 6 bases, 9 bases remained unmatched. Per the germline V gene, CDR1 is MDHEN and CDR2 is SYDVKM. There are 16 residues in the CDR3. The CDR3 DNA sequence: TGTGCCAGCAGTGCCTGGACAGGGGGCGCCGGTCAGCCCCAGCATTTT. Amino acid sequence: CASSAWTGGAGQPQHF.

This chain connects TRBV27 to TRBJ2-7; TRBD1 aligns across 10 bases. V was pared by 4 bases and J by 1 base, with 7 bases of the junction left unmatched. The CDR3 runs 16 residues. Germline assignment: CDR1 MNHEY and CDR2 SMNVEV (reference sequence). CDR3 sequence (DNA): TGTGCCAGCAGTTATATCCAGGGACAGGGGTCCTACGAGCAGTACTTC. Translation: CASSYIQGQGSYEQYF.

Only a few counts were recorded for this clone. The chain's CDR3 is CASSDARGANVLTF. CDR3 sequence (DNA): TGTGCCAGTAGTGATGCGAGAGGGGCCAACGTCCTGACTTTC. V and J are TRBV19 and TRBJ2-6; D gene uncertain. The V gene's germline CDR1 is LNHDA and CDR2 SQIVND (reference sequence). This CDR3 has 14 amino acids. V gave up 5 bases and J gave up 4 bases, with 9 bases separating them.

The chain employs TRBV10-3 and TRBJ2-7, with 9 bases that match TRBD2. J lost 4 bases, V lost 7 bases, and 2 bases had no gene match. This CDR3 comprises 12 residues. CDR1 is ENHRY, CDR2 SYGVKD, per germline. The CDR3, as DNA: TGTGCCATCAAGGCGGGAGGGTACGAGCAGTACTTC. Translation gives CAIKAGGYEQYF.

The rearrangement links TRBV4-3 to TRBJ2-6; 9 nucleotides align to TRBD2. There are 17 residues in the CDR3. With 3 bases clipped from V and 2 bases from J, the junction kept 5 bases outside the gene matches. Germline CDR1 and CDR2: LGHNA and YSLEER. Written as DNA, the CDR3 is TGCGCCAGCAGCCAGGATAGCGGGGGCACTGGGGCCAACGTCCTGACTTTC. This encodes CASSQDSGGTGANVLTF.

The chain is built from TRBV5-1 and TRBJ1-2, with 7 bases matching TRBD1. Germline CDR1 SGHRS, CDR2 YFSETQ. This CDR3 has 16 residues. The V and J ends lost 1 base and 4 bases, in that order; junction bases with no gene match: 10. DNA for the CDR3: TGCGCCAGCAGCTTGTTGGAGGGGGCTTCAGGCTATGGCTACACCTTC. Amino acids: CASSLLEGASGYGYTF.